This T cell receptor (beta chain) was identified during a study of blood T cell repertoires in COVID-19. About the research overall: The samples span acute and convalescent COVID-19 from the United States, Italy and Spain. T cells, B-cell-depleted T cells, or PBMCs provided the cDNA or gDNA that served as material.

Data came from immunoSEQ multiplex PCR; TCRdb stores just in-frame clones and leaves some out. The sample lists some 290,000 clones, around 90% occurring once. Germline V gene lookup returns CDR1 MNHEY and CDR2 SVGAGI. The CDR3 runs to 15 residues. J was trimmed by 6 bases and V by 4 bases; bases with no gene match: 8. This rearrangement joins TRBV6-5 to TRBJ2-3, with TRBD1 matching 9 bases. This clonotype was obtained from a woman aged 40 to 50 with COVID-19, enrolled during active disease. The specimen was peripheral blood. The CDR3 bases are TGTGCCAGCAGTTCGTGGGACAGGGTTGCTGATACGCAGTATTTT. Translation: CASSSWDRVADTQYF.